This T cell receptor beta chain was recorded in a study of blood T cell repertoires in COVID-19. Trimming cost V 0 bases and J 7 bases; bases outside gene matches: 6. This CDR3 comprises 16 residues. Per germline, CDR1 SGHKS and CDR2 YYEKEE (reference sequence). As handled by the study authors: Reference gene primer amplification yielded estimated nucleated cell counts. This table comes from immunoSEQ multiplex PCR, and its TCRdb copy is limited to in-frame clones, with some not included. The V and J calls and the clone size are those of that table, but D and trimming were determined from the DNA. There are approximately 330,000 clones in the sample; 65% to 90% occur only once, and around 4.4% lies in the top ten. Residents of approximately 25 US areas, aged roughly 18 to 89 years, made up the participants.

The chain employs TRBV5-5 and TRBJ1-4, with 10 bases fitting TRBD1. What was sequenced was PBMCs or T cells enriched from blood (not recorded which). The sequence came from a woman in her forties with acute COVID-19. The CDR3 region is CASSLVPGTGVEKLFF. The DNA of the CDR3 is TGTGCCAGCAGCTTGGTTCCCGGGACAGGGGTTGAAAAACTGTTTTTT.